Sequencing of this TCR beta chain was carried out in a study of cytomegalovirus exposure and HLA in healthy donors. Concerning this clone: Its antigen remains unidentified.

The study's findings and limits: Later analysis reportedly placed an Asian-associated ancestry cluster below the roughly 680-donor mean in N-insertions. Researchers counted approximately 160 TCR beta chains as cytomegalovirus-associated.

Amplification used 60 Vbeta primers and 13 Jbeta primers. TCRdb's copy holds only in-frame clones and misses some; the assay was immunoSEQ multiplex PCR. Across around 37,000 clones, the top ten clones capture about 6% of the sample. The receptor was isolated from a human donor in good health. The sequencing sample was made of PBMCs.

CDR3 sequence: CASSQSGTRYEQYF. The CDR3 DNA is TGTGCCAGCAGTCAGTCCGGGACTAGATACGAGCAGTACTTC. This rearrangement joins TRBV7-9 to TRBJ2-7; 8 bases line up with TRBD2. The CDR3 covers 14 residues. CDR1 is SEHNR and CDR2 is FQNEAQ in the germline V gene (reference sequence). Germline trimming cut 6 bases from V and 4 bases from J; bases unmatched to any gene: 8.